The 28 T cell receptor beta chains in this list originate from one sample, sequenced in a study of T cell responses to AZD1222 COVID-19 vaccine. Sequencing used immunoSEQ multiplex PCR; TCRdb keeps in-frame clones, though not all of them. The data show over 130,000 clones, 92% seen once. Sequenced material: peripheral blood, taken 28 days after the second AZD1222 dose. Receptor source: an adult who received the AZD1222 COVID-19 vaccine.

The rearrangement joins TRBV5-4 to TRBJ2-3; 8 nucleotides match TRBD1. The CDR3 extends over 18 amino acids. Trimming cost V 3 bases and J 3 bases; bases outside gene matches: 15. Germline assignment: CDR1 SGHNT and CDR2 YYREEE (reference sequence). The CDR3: CASSSLLSGGAGTDTQYF. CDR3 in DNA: TGTGCCAGCAGCTCCCTCCTATCAGGGGGCGCGGGGACAGATACGCAGTATTTT.

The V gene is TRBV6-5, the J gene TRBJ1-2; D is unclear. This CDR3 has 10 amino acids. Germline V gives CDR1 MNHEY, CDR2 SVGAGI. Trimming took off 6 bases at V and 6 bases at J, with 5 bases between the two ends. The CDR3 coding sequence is TGTGCCAGCAGCCTACATGGCTACACCTTC. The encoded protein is CASSLHGYTF.

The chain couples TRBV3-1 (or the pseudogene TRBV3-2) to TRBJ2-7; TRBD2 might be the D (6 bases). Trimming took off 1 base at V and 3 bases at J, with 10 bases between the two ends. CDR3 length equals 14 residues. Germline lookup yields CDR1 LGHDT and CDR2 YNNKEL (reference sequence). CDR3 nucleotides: TGTGCCAGCAGCCAAGGATACGGGAGCTACGAGCAGTACTTC. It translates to CASSQGYGSYEQYF.

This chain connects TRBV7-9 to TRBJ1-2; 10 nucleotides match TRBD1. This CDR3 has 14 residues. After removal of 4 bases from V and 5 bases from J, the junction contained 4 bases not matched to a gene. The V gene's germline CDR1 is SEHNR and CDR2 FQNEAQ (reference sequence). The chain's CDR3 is CASSSGQGGYGYTF. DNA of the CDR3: TGTGCCAGCAGCTCCGGACAGGGGGGATATGGCTACACCTTC.

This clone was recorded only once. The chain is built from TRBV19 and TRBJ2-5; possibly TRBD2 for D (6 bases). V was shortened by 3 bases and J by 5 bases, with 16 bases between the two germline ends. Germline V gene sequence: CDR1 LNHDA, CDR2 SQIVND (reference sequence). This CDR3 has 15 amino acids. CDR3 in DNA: TGTGCCAGTAGTATTGTCCGGCAGGGAGGCGAGACCCAGTACTTC. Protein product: CASSIVRQGGETQYF.

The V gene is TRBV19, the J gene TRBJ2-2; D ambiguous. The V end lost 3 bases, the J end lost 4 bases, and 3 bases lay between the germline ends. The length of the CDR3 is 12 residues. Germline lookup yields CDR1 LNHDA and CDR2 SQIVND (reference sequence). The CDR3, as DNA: TGTGCCAGTAGTATGACCACCGGGGAGCTGTTTTTT. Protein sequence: CASSMTTGELFF.

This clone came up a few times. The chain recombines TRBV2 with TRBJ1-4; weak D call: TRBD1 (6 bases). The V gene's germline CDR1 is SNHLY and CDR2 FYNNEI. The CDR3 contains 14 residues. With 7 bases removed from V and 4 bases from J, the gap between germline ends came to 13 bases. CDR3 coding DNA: TGTGCCAGCATTCCCGGGACACGTAATGAAAAACTGTTTTTT. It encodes CASIPGTRNEKLFF.

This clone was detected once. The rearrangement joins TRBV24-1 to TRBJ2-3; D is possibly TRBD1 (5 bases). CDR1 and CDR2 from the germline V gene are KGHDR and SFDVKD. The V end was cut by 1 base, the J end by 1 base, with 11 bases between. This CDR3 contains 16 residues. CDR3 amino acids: CATSDFRVSGTDTQYF. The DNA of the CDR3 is TGTGCCACCAGTGATTTCAGGGTGTCGGGCACAGATACGCAGTATTTT.

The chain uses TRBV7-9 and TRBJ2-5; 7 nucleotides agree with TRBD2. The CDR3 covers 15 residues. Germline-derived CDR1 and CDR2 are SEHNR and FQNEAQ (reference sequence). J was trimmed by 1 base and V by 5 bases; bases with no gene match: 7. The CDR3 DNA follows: TGTGCCAGCAGCCCCTGGGGCGGGAGCCAAGAGACCCAGTACTTC. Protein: CASSPWGGSQETQYF.

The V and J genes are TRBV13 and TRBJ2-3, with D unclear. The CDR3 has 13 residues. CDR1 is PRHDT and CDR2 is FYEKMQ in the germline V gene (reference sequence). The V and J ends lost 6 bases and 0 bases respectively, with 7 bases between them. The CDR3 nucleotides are TGTGCCAGCAGTTACTCTAGCACAGATACGCAGTATTTT. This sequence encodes CASSYSSTDTQYF.

The CDR3 coding sequence is TGTGCCAGCAGTGAAGGGGCTGGCTATGGCTACACCTTC. This encodes CASSEGAGYGYTF. The chain couples TRBV2 to TRBJ1-2; D is unresolved. Trimming pared 1 base from V and 4 bases from J, leaving 7 bases between. Per germline, CDR1 SNHLY and CDR2 FYNNEI. This CDR3 is built from 13 residues.

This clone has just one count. The CDR3 nucleotides are TGTGCCAGCAGTTTCGCCAGAGCCGGGGAGCTGTTTTTT. Amino acids: CASSFARAGELFF. This rearrangement joins TRBV12-3 or TRBV12-4 to TRBJ2-2; D is undetermined. This CDR3 has 13 amino acids. Trimming cost V 3 bases and J 6 bases, with 8 bases left between them.

CDR3 residues: CASSPFGSEQFF. The CDR3 coding sequence is TGTGCCAGCAGCCCGTTTGGAAGTGAGCAGTTCTTC. This chain uses TRBV9 with TRBJ2-1; D is undetermined. The V gene lost 4 bases and the J gene lost 9 bases, with 11 bases spanning the gap. The CDR3 loop spans 12 amino acids. The germline V gene has CDR1 SGDLS and CDR2 YYNGEE.

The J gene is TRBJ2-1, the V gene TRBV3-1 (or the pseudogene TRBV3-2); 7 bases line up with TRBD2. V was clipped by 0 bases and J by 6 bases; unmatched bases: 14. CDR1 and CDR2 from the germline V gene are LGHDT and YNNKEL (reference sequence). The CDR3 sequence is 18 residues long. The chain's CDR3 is CASSQDQRRTSRGNEQFF. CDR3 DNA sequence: TGTGCCAGCAGCCAAGATCAGAGGCGGACTAGTCGCGGCAATGAGCAGTTCTTC.

The CDR3 here is CASSDHPGQGYNEQFF. The CDR3, as DNA: TGTGCCAGCAGCGACCACCCTGGACAGGGGTACAATGAGCAGTTCTTC. The rearrangement joins TRBV9 to TRBJ2-1; 9 nucleotides line up with TRBD1. V trimming: 3 bases; J trimming: 4 bases; junction bases outside the gene matches: 8. The CDR3 totals 16 residues. Germline V lookup: CDR1 SGDLS, CDR2 YYNGEE.

CDR3 bases: TGTGCCAGCATCTCAGCGGGAGGGACCTACGAGCAGTACTTC. This encodes CASISAGGTYEQYF. The rearrangement joins TRBV28 to TRBJ2-7; 10 bases agree with TRBD2. The V and J ends lost 7 bases and 2 bases, in that order; junction bases with no gene match: 5. The CDR3 totals 14 residues. Germline values: CDR1 MDHEN, CDR2 SYDVKM.

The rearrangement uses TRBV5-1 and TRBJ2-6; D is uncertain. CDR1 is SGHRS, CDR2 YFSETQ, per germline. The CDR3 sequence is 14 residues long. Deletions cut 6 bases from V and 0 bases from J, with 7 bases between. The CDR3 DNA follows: TGCGCCAGCACCCAGGACTCTGGGGCCAACGTCCTGACTTTC. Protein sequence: CASTQDSGANVLTF.

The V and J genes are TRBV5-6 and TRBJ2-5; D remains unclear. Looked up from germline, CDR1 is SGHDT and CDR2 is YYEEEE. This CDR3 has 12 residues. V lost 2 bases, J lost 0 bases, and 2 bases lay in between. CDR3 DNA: TGTGCCAGCAGCTTTCACCAAGAGACCCAGTACTTC. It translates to CASSFHQETQYF. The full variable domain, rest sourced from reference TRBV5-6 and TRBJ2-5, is DAGVTQSPTHLIKTRGQQVTLRCSPKSGHDTVSWYQQALGQGPQFIFQYYEEEERQRGNFPDRFSGHQFPNYSSELNVNALLLGDSALYLCASSFHQETQYFGPGTRLLVL.

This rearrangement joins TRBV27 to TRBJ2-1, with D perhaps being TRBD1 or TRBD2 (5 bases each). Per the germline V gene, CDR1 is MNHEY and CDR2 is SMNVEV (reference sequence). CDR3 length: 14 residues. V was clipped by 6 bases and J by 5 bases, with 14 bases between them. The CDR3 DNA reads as TGTGCCAGCAGGTTTGTCGGGACCAACAATGAGCAGTTCTTC. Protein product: CASRFVGTNNEQFF.

The chain's CDR3 is CASSLVSLAREGSYNEQFF. In DNA, the CDR3 is TGTGCCAGCAGCTTAGTGTCGCTAGCGAGGGAGGGATCCTACAATGAGCAGTTCTTC. J is TRBJ2-1 and V is TRBV7-2; TRBD2 matches at 7 bases. CDR1 is SGHTA, CDR2 FQGNSA, per germline. This CDR3 has 19 amino acids. V trimming: 1 base; J trimming: 1 base; junction bases outside the gene matches: 13.

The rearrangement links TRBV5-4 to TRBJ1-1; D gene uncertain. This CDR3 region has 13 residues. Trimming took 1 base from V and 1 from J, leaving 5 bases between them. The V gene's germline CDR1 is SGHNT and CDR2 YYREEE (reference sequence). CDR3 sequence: CASSLTRNTEAFF. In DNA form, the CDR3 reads TGTGCCAGCAGCTTGACGAGGAACACTGAAGCTTTCTTT. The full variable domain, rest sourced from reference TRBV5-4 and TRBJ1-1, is ETGVTQSPTHLIKTRGQQVTLRCSSQSGHNTVSWYQQALGQGPQFIFQYYREEENGRGNFPPRFSGLQFPNYSSELNVNALELDDSALYLCASSLTRNTEAFFGQGTRLTVV.

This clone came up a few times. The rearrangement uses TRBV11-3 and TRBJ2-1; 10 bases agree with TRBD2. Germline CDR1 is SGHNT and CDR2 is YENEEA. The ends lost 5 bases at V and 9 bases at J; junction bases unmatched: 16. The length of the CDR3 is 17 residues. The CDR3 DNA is TGTGCCAGCAGCCTAGCCCCGACTAGCGGGCAAATTGTTGAGCAGTTCTTC. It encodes CASSLAPTSGQIVEQFF.

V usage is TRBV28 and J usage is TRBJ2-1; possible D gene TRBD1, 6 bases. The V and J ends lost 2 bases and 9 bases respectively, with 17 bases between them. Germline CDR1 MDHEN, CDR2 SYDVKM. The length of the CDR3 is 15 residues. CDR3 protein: CASSLKGEPQGEQFF. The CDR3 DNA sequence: TGTGCCAGCAGTTTAAAGGGGGAACCCCAGGGTGAGCAGTTCTTC.

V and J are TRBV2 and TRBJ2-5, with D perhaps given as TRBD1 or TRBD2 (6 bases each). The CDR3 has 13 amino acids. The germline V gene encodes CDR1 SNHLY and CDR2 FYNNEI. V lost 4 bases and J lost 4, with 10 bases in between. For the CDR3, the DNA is TGTGCCAGCAGTGCCAGGGGAGGAGAGACCCAGTACTTC. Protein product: CASSARGGETQYF. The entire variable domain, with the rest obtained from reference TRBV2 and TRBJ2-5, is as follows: EPEVTQTPSHQVTQMGQEVILRCVPISNHLYFYWYRQILGQKVEFLVSFYNNEISEKSEIFDDQFSVERPDGSNFTLKIRSTKLEDSAMYFCASSARGGETQYFGPGTRLLVL.

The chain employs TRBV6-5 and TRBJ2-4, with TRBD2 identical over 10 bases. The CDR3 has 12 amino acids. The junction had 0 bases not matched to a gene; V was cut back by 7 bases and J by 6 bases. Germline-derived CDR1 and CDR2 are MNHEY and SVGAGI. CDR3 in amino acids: CASTSGGNIQYF. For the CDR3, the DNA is TGTGCCAGCACTAGCGGGGGAAACATTCAGTACTTC.

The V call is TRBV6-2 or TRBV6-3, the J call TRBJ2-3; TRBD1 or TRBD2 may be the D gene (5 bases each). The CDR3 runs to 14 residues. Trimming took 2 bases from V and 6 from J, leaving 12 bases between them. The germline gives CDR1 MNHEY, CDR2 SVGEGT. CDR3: CASSYGTNGDTQYF. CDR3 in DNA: TGTGCCAGCAGTTACGGGACGAATGGGGATACGCAGTATTTT.

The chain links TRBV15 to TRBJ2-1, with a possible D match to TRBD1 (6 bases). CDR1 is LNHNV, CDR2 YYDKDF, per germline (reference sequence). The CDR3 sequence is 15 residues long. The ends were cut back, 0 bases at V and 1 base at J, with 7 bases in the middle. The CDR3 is CATSRDRGSYNEQFF. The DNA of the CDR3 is TGTGCCACCAGCAGAGACAGGGGATCCTACAATGAGCAGTTCTTC.

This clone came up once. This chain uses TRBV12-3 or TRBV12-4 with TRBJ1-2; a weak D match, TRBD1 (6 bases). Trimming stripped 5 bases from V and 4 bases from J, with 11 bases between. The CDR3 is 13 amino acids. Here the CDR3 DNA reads TGTGCCAGCAGTCGGGACAAGGTCTATGGCTACACCTTC. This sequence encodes CASSRDKVYGYTF.